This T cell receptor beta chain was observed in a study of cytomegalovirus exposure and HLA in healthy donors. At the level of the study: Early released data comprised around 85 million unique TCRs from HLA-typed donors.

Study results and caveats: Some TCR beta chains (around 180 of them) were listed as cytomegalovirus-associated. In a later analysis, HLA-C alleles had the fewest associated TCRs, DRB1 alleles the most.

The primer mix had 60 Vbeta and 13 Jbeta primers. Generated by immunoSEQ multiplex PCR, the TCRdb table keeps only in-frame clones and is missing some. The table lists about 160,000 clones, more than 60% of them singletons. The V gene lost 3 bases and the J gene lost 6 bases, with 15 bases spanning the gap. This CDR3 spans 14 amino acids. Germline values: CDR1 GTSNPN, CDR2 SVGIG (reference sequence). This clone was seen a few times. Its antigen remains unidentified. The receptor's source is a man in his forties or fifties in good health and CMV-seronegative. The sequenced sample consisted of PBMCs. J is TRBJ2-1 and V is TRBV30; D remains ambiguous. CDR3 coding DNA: TGTGCCTGGAGCCCCTTAATCAGGCCCAATGAGCAGTTCTTC. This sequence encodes CAWSPLIRPNEQFF.